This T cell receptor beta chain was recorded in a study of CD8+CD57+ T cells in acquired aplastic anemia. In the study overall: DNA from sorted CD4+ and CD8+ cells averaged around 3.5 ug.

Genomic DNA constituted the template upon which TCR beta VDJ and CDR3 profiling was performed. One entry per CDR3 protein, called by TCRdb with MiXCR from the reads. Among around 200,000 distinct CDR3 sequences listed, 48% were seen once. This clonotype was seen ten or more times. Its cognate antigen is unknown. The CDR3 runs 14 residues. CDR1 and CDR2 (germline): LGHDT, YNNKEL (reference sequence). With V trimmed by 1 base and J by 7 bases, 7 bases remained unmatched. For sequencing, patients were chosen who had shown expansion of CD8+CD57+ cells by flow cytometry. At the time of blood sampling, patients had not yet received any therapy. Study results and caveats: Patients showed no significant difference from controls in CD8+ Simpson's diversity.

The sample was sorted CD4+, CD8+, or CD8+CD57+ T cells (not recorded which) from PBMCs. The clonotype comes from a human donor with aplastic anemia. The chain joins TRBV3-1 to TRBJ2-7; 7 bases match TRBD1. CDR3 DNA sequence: TGTGCCAGCAGCCAAGGAGGGGGCAAGGGTGAGCAGTACTTC. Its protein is CASSQGGGKGEQYF.